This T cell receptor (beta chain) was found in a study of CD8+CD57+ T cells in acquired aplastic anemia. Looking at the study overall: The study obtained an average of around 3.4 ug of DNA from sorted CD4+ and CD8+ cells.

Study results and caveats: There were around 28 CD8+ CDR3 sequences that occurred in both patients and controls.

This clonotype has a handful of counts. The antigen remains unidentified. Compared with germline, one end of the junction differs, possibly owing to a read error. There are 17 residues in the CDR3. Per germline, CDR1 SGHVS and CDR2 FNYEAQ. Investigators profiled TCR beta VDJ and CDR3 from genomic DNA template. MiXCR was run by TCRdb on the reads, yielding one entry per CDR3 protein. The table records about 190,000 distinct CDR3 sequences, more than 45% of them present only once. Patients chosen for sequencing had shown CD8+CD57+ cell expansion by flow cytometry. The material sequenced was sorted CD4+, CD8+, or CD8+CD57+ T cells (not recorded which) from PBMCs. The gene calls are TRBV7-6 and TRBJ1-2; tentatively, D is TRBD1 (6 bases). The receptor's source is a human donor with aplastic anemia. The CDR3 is CASNLSPGGPGDYGYTF. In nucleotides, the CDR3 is TGTGCCAGCAACTTATCCCCTGGGGGGCCCGGGGACTATGGCTACACCTTC. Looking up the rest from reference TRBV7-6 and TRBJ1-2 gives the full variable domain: GAGVSQSPRYKVTKRGQDVALRCDPISGHVSLYWYRQALGQGPEFLTYFNYEAQQDKSGLPNDRFSAERPEGSISTLTIQRTEQRDSAMYRCASNLSPGGPGDYGYTFGSGTRLTVV.